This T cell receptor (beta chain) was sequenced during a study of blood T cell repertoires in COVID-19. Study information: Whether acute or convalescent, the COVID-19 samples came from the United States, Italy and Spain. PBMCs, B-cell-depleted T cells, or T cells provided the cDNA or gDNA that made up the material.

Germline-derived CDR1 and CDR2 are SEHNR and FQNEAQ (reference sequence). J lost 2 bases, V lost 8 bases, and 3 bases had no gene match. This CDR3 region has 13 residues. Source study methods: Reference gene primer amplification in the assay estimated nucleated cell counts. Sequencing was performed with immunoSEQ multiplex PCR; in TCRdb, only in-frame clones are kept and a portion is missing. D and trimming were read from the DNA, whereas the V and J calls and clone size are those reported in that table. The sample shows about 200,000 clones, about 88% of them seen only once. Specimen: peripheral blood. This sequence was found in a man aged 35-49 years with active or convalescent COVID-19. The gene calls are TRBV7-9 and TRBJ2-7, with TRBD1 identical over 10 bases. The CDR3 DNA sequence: TGTGCCAGCGGGGACAGGGGCGCCTACGAGCAGTACTTC. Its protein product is CASGDRGAYEQYF.